This TCR beta chain was profiled in a study of OX40 agonist ivuxolimab in advanced cancers. Study summary: The mean age was about 57 years, ranging from about 23 to 79, with around four fifths of participants male.

The sampling schedule covered blood at baseline, cycle 4 day 1, and cycle 7 day 1. CDR3 size: 14 residues. The germline gives CDR1 PRHDT, CDR2 FYEKMQ (reference sequence). Trimming took off 0 bases at V and 1 base at J, with 5 bases between the two ends. Libraries were prepared by immunoSEQ multiplex PCR; TCRdb keeps only in-frame clonotypes and omits some of them. Of some 21,000 clones listed, 65% to 70% are singletons. The chain uses TRBV13 and TRBJ2-3; D is unclear. The TCR sequence derives from an adult with an advanced solid tumor such as melanoma, head and neck, liver or kidney cancer. This specimen consisted of CD4+ or CD8+ T cells sorted from blood, obtained in a trial of the OX40 agonist ivuxolimab. CDR3: CASSLGRGTDTQYF. The DNA for the CDR3 is TGTGCCAGCAGCTTAGGCCGGGGCACAGATACGCAGTATTTT.